The rows below give T cell receptor beta chains drawn from one sample of a study of long-term antiretroviral therapy in people with HIV. Sequencing was performed with immunoSEQ multiplex PCR; in TCRdb, only in-frame clones are kept and a portion is missing. The data contain 20,000 to 25,000 clones, roughly 85% of them singletons. The source material was unsorted PBMCs, sampled 4.1 years after starting antiretroviral therapy. The receptors were sampled from a woman aged 40 to 49 with HIV. CDR3s include the opening cysteine and the closing phenylalanine or tryptophan. The D gene is left open where the match is weak. The size entry is marked missing in some rows and otherwise reads once, few, many or a size class.

abundance,d_gene,j_gene,v_gene,CDR3nt,CDR3aa
once,.,TRBJ1-1,TRBV25-1,TGTGCCAGCAGAGGTAGTCCGGGCACTGAAGCTTTCTTT,CASRGSPGTEAFF
.,.,TRBJ2-3,TRBV6-5,TGTGCCAGCAGTTACCCTCCAGGGAGGACGCAGTATTTT,CASSYPPGRTQYF
.,TRBD2,TRBJ2-1,TRBV5-1,TGCGCCAGCAGCTCTGGACTAGCGGGGTCCTACAATGAGCAGTTCTTC,CASSSGLAGSYNEQFF
.,.,TRBJ2-2,TRBV5-1,TGCGCCAGCAGCTTGGGTAGCGGGAACACCGGGGAGCTGTTTTTT,CASSLGSGNTGELFF
.,TRBD2,TRBJ2-7,TRBV27,TGTGCCAGCAGCAGGGGACTAGTCAGTTACTACGAGCAGTACTTC,CASSRGLVSYYEQYF
.,.,TRBJ2-3,TRBV10-1,TGCGCCAGCCAGAAAAAGGTGACAGATACGCAGTATTTT,CASQKKVTDTQYF
.,.,TRBJ2-1,TRBV6-1,TGTGCCAGCAGGTACAGGGATGAGCAGTTCTTC,CASRYRDEQFF
.,TRBD1,TRBJ1-4,TRBV5-1,TGCGCCAGCAGCTTCGGCGGGACAGGGGGGGAAAAACTGTTTTTT,CASSFGGTGGEKLFF
.,.,TRBJ2-7,TRBV5-1,TGCGCCAGCAGCTTCGTTGTGGGGCCCGAGCAGTACTTC,CASSFVVGPEQYF
.,.,TRBJ2-7,TRBV7-2,TGTGCCAGCAGCCCCAGACAGGGAGGCTACGAGCAGTACTTC,CASSPRQGGYEQYF
.,TRBD2,TRBJ2-1,TRBV29-1,TGCAGCGCCCTGACTAGCGGAGGGTACGGTGAGCAGTTCTTC,CSALTSGGYGEQFF
once,TRBD1,TRBJ1-6,TRBV5-5,TGTGCCAGCAGCGGGGACAGGGGGAATTCACCCCTCCACTTT,CASSGDRGNSPLHF